This T cell receptor (beta chain) was found in a study of blood T cell repertoires in COVID-19. Study overall: COVID-19 samples from acute and convalescent phases originated in the United States, Italy and Spain. The analysed material was cDNA or gDNA that came from T cells, B-cell-depleted T cells, or PBMCs.

Study processing details: By means of reference gene primer amplification, nucleated cell counts were estimated. Data came from immunoSEQ multiplex PCR; TCRdb stores just in-frame clones and leaves some out. V and J calls and clone size follow that table, whereas D and trimming were derived from the DNA. The sample consists of 30,000 to 40,000 clones, roughly 89% of them appearing once. Germline assignment: CDR1 LNHDA and CDR2 SQIVND (reference sequence). The V gene end was trimmed by 3 bases and the J gene end by 3 bases; junction bases not matched to a gene: 7. The CDR3 length is 15 residues. This TCR was recovered from a man between 60 and 70 years old with active or convalescent COVID-19. The specimen sequenced was peripheral blood. The J gene is TRBJ1-2, the V gene TRBV19; 7 bases match TRBD1. The CDR3 loop is CASSIGGTADYGYTF. DNA for the CDR3: TGTGCCAGTAGTATCGGCGGGACAGCCGACTATGGCTACACCTTC.